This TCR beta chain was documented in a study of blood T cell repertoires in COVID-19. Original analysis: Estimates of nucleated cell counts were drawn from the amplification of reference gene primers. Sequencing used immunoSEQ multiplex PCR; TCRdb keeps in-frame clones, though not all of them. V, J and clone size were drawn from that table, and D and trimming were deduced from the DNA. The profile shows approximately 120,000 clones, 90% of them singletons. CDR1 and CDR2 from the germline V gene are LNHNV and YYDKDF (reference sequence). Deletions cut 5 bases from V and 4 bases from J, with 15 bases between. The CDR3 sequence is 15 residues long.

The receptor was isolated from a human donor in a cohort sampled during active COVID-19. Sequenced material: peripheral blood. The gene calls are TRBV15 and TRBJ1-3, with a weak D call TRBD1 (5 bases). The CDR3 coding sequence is TGTGCCACCAGCCCGGGACTGCCCATAGGAAACACCATATATTTT. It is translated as CATSPGLPIGNTIYF.